A selection of T cell receptor beta chains follows, all from one sample in a study of T cells after yellow fever vaccination. TCRdb reprocessed the 5' RACE reads with MiXCR, giving one entry per CDR3 protein. The data hold about 320,000 distinct CDR3 sequences, with approximately 12% observed a single time. Material: CD4+ T cells sorted from PBMCs, obtained 15 days after the yellow fever booster vaccination. All receptors derive from a man aged 18 to 35 who received the YFV17D yellow fever vaccine. Each CDR3 is given with its conserved first and last residue. The D gene is left open where the match is weak. Clone size is shown for a subset of rows, as once, few, many or a class of expanded clone.

>.|TRBV6-5|.|TRBJ1-3
CASSYSGQGSISGNTIYF
TGTGCCAGCAGTTACTCGGGGCAGGGGTCGATCTCTGGAAACACCATATATTTT
>few|TRBV9|.|TRBJ2-5
CASSAWTEETQYF
TGTGCCAGCAGCGCTTGGACTGAAGAGACCCAGTACTTC
>few|TRBV20-1|.|TRBJ1-4
CSARDYLNDEKLFF
TGCAGTGCTAGAGATTATCTTAATGACGAAAAACTGTTTTTT
>many|TRBV6-5|TRBD1|TRBJ2-7
CASSYLGQGLGEQYF
TGTGCCAGCAGTTACTTGGGACAGGGGCTAGGGGAGCAGTACTTC
>many|TRBV7-2|.|TRBJ1-1
CASSLGAHGTEAFF
TGTGCCAGCAGCTTAGGGGCGCATGGCACTGAAGCTTTCTTT
>few|TRBV12-3/TRBV12-4|.|TRBJ1-2
CASGLRHINYGYTF
TGTGCCAGCGGTCTTAGACACATTAACTATGGCTACACCTTC
>.|TRBV7-2|.|TRBJ1-1
CASTTRSENTEAFF
TGTGCCAGCACAACCCGGAGCGAGAACACTGAAGCTTTCTTT
>.|TRBV12-3/TRBV12-4|.|TRBJ2-2
CASRGAGNTGELFF
TGTGCCAGCAGAGGGGCAGGCAACACCGGGGAGCTGTTTTTT
>few|TRBV20-1|.|TRBJ2-2
CSASDGSANTGELFF
TGCAGTGCTAGCGACGGGTCGGCGAACACCGGGGAGCTGTTTTTT
>.|TRBV12-5|.|TRBJ1-5
CASGLVSRGLRVGNQPQHF
TGTGCTAGTGGTTTGGTAAGCCGGGGCCTCCGGGTGGGCAATCAGCCCCAGCATTTT
>few|TRBV14|.|TRBJ1-6
CASSQEGFYNSPLHF
TGTGCCAGCAGCCAAGAGGGGTTCTATAATTCACCCCTCCACTTT
>.|TRBV18|TRBD1|TRBJ1-6
CASSLNGQGNNSPLHF
TGTGCCAGCTCACTTAACGGACAGGGAAACAATTCACCCCTCCACTTT
>many|TRBV7-3|.|TRBJ2-3
CASRKTAGGTDTQYF
TGTGCCAGCCGAAAGACGGCAGGAGGCACAGATACGCAGTATTTT
>.|TRBV27|.|TRBJ1-4
CASSLRGTGSEKLFF
TGTGCCAGCAGTTTAAGAGGTACAGGGAGTGAAAAACTGTTTTTT
>.|TRBV30|.|TRBJ2-5
CAWNQRTQETQYF
TGTGCCTGGAACCAACGGACCCAAGAGACCCAGTACTTC
>many|TRBV4-3|.|TRBJ1-6
CASSQDGGNSPLHF
TGCGCCAGCAGCCAAGATGGGGGGAATTCACCCCTCCACTTT
>.|TRBV4-3|.|TRBJ1-2
CASSQDLQNPNYGYTF
TGCGCCAGCAGCCAAGACCTGCAGAACCCTAACTATGGCTACACCTTC
>.|TRBV4-1|.|TRBJ2-5
CASSQMGRRRGQETQYF
TGCGCCAGCAGCCAAATGGGCCGAAGGAGGGGACAAGAGACCCAGTACTTC
>.|TRBV6-5|.|TRBJ1-1
CASSYEGLNTEAFF
TGTGCCAGCAGTTACGAGGGCCTGAACACTGAAGCTTTCTTT
>.|TRBV18|.|TRBJ1-1
CASSPNRRAGNTEAFF
TGTGCCAGCTCACCAAACCGACGGGCCGGGAACACTGAAGCTTTCTTT
>.|TRBV3-1|.|TRBJ2-3
CASSQAQGGDALNTQYF
TGTGCCAGCAGCCAAGCCCAGGGGGGCGATGCCCTAAATACGCAGTATTTT
>few|TRBV18|.|TRBJ1-6
CASSPSARENSPLHF
TGTGCCAGCTCACCCTCCGCCCGGGAGAATTCACCCCTCCACTTT
>few|TRBV20-1|.|TRBJ1-1
CSAPRAELNTEAFF
TGCAGTGCTCCTCGGGCAGAATTGAACACTGAAGCTTTCTTT
>.|TRBV10-3|TRBD2|TRBJ2-4
CAISEWGRDKNIQYF
TGTGCCATAAGTGAGTGGGGGAGGGACAAAAACATTCAGTACTTC
>.|TRBV18|TRBD1|TRBJ2-7
CASSLGQGDYEQYF
TGTGCCAGCTCACTTGGACAGGGGGACTACGAGCAGTACTTC
>.|TRBV20-1|.|TRBJ2-3
CSARVGYF
TGCAGTGCTAGAGTAGGCTATTTT
>few|TRBV3-1|.|TRBJ1-6
CASSQEMRGDSPLHF
TGTGCCAGCAGCCAAGAAATGAGGGGGGATTCACCCCTCCACTTT